What follows are 11 T cell receptor beta chains derived from one specimen sequenced in a study of blood T cell repertoires in COVID-19. TCRdb's table, derived via immunoSEQ multiplex PCR, lists solely in-frame clones and lacks some. The data contain a few hundred thousand clones, around 90% of them singletons. Sequencing was done on a sample of peripheral blood. These receptors originate from a woman in her late teens or twenties who had recovered from COVID-19.

The chain combines TRBV5-6 with TRBJ2-7; 11 bases are a match to TRBD2. Losses at the gene ends were 0 bases for V and 4 bases for J; bases not matched to a gene: 0. Germline lookup yields CDR1 SGHDT and CDR2 YYEEEE. This CDR3 comprises 14 residues. The CDR3 coding sequence is TGTGCCAGCAGCTTGGGGACTAGCGGGTACGAGCAGTACTTC. Its translation is CASSLGTSGYEQYF.

CDR3: CASSALNYGYTF. The CDR3, as DNA: TGTGCCAGCAGCGCACTAAACTATGGCTACACCTTC. The chain has TRBV9 and TRBJ1-2; no clear D. Germline V gives CDR1 SGDLS, CDR2 YYNGEE. Trimming removed 3 bases at V and 2 bases at J, with 5 bases between. The CDR3 is made up of 12 amino acids.

The chain recombines TRBV14 with TRBJ2-1, with 7 bases lining up with TRBD1. The CDR3 is 16 residues long. Germline V gene sequence: CDR1 SGHDN, CDR2 FVKESK. The trim removed 6 bases at V and 0 bases at J, leaving 8 bases unmatched. The CDR3: CASRATGVSSYNEQFF. Here the CDR3 DNA reads TGTGCCAGCAGGGCTACAGGGGTCAGCTCCTACAATGAGCAGTTCTTC. Together with reference TRBV14 and TRBJ2-1, the CDR3 gives the full variable domain: EAGVTQFPSHSVIEKGQTVTLRCDPISGHDNLYWYRRVMGKEIKFLLHFVKESKQDESGMPNNRFLAERTGGTYSTLKVQPAELEDSGVYFCASRATGVSSYNEQFFGPGTRLTVL.

This clone was detected only a few times. V gene TRBV7-9 combines with J gene TRBJ1-2; D might be TRBD1 (6 bases). The CDR3 loop spans 14 amino acids. Trimming removed 3 bases from V and 4 bases from J, with 12 bases in between. Looked up from germline, CDR1 is SEHNR and CDR2 is FQNEAQ (reference sequence). Written as DNA, the CDR3 is TGTGCCAGCAGCTTGTCAGGGGCGTCCTATGGCTACACCTTC. Translated: CASSLSGASYGYTF.

The chain uses TRBV3-1 (or the pseudogene TRBV3-2) and TRBJ2-6, with 12 nucleotides matching TRBD1. Losses at the gene ends were 6 bases for V and 2 bases for J; bases not matched to a gene: 26. Germline V gene data show CDR1 as LGHDT and CDR2 as YNNKEL (reference sequence). This CDR3 region has 24 residues. The CDR3 loop reads CASRLPSGDRGHPRGGAGANVLTF. CDR3 sequence (DNA): TGTGCCAGCAGACTCCCCAGCGGGGACAGGGGGCATCCGCGGGGCGGCGCTGGGGCCAACGTCCTGACTTTC.

The V and J genes are TRBV5-1 and TRBJ2-1; 12 positions agree with TRBD2. V trimming: 0 bases; J trimming: 4 bases; junction bases outside the gene matches: 11. The germline V gene has CDR1 SGHRS and CDR2 YFSETQ. CDR3 length: 19 amino acids. The CDR3 protein is CASSLASLAGGPLYNEQFF. The CDR3 bases are TGCGCCAGCAGCTTGGCCTCGCTAGCGGGAGGGCCGTTATACAATGAGCAGTTCTTC.

The DNA of the CDR3 is TGTGCCAGCAGCCCATCGCCCCGGGACAGGGGTACTCAGCCCCAGCATTTT. Translating gives CASSPSPRDRGTQPQHF. The chain has TRBV11-2 and TRBJ1-5; 10 nucleotides agree with TRBD1. J was trimmed by 6 bases and V by 5 bases; bases with no gene match: 13. Germline V CDR1 and CDR2: SGHAT, FQNNGV. The CDR3 runs to 17 residues. Combining the CDR3 with reference TRBV11-2 and TRBJ1-5 gives the whole variable domain EAGVAQSPRYKIIEKRQSVAFWCNPISGHATLYWYQQILGQGPKLLIQFQNNGVVDDSQLPKDRFSAERLKGVDSTLKIQPAKLEDSAVYLCASSPSPRDRGTQPQHFGDGTRLSIL.

The chain has TRBV6-2 or TRBV6-3 and TRBJ2-2; 7 positions match TRBD1. Per the germline V gene, CDR1 is MNHEY and CDR2 is SVGEGT. CDR3 length: 16 amino acids. The ends lost 4 bases at V and 0 bases at J; junction bases unmatched: 5. CDR3 sequence (DNA): TGTGCCAGCAGTTCCTACGACAGGGCGAACACCGGGGAGCTGTTTTTT. It translates to CASSSYDRANTGELFF.

This clone was found a few times. The rearrangement links TRBV27 to TRBJ1-5; D is undetermined. Trimming cost V 4 bases and J 0 bases, with 4 bases left between them. This CDR3 comprises 13 residues. The germline CDR1 and CDR2 sequences are MNHEY and SMNVEV (reference sequence). This CDR3 is CASSYYSNQPQHF. Written as DNA, the CDR3 is TGTGCCAGCAGTTATTATAGCAATCAGCCCCAGCATTTT.

The rearrangement links TRBV7-2 to TRBJ2-5; no reliable D call. This CDR3 region has 15 residues. Germline lookup yields CDR1 SGHTA and CDR2 FQGNSA. Trimming shortened V by 3 bases and J by 3 bases, and 14 bases separated the two germline ends. The CDR3 loop reads CASSLAVVREETQYF. The CDR3 DNA reads as TGTGCCAGCAGCTTGGCGGTCGTCCGGGAAGAGACCCAGTACTTC.

The chain joins TRBV5-6 to TRBJ1-5, with 8 bases lining up with TRBD1. CDR3 length equals 14 residues. The germline V gene encodes CDR1 SGHDT and CDR2 YYEEEE. V was clipped by 4 bases and J by 7 bases; unmatched bases: 7. In nucleotides, the CDR3 is TGTGCCAGCAGCCCGGGACAGGTTAACCAGCCCCAGCATTTT. Amino acid sequence: CASSPGQVNQPQHF.